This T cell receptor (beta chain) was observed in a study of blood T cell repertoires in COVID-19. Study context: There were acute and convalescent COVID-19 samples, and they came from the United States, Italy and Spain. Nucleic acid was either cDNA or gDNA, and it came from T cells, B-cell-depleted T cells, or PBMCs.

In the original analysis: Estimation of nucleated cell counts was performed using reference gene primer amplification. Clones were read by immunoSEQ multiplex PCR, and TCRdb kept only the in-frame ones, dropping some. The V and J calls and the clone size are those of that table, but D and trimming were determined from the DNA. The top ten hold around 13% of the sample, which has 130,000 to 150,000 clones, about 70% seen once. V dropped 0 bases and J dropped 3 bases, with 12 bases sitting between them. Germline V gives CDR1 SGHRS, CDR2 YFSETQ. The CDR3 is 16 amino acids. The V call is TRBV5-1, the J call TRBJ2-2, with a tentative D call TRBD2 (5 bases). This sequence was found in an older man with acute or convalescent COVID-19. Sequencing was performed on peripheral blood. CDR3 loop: CASSLEARVDTGELFF. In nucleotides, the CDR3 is TGCGCCAGCAGCTTGGAGGCGCGGGTGGACACCGGGGAGCTGTTTTTT.